This T cell receptor (beta chain) was recovered during a study of T cell responses to AZD1222 COVID-19 vaccine. General study findings and limits: Reports indicate that nearly half of spike-specific TCRs are directed at unmutated variant regions. Two AZD1222 doses significantly raised spike-specific TCR breadth and depth over controls. Only a handful of individuals given AZD1222 were seropositive at baseline.

Concerning this clone itself: Its specificity is not known.

This CDR3 has 21 residues. V was shortened by 9 bases and J by 1 base, with 35 bases between the two germline ends. Germline V gene sequence: CDR1 ENHRY, CDR2 SYGVKD. Only in-frame clones appear in the TCRdb table, and some are missing; sequencing was by immunoSEQ multiplex PCR. This table has roughly 150,000 clones, 85% to 90% appearing once. The input for sequencing was peripheral blood, taken 28 days after the second AZD1222 dose. This clonotype was sampled from an adult who received the AZD1222 COVID-19 vaccine. The chain couples TRBV10-3 to TRBJ2-3; tentatively, D is TRBD2 (7 bases). CDR3 nucleotide sequence: TGTGCCATAAACAGTGGAAGGGTAGTCCCCTCGTCGGGGGGCGGCACAGATACGCAGTATTTT. Protein product: CAINSGRVVPSSGGGTDTQYF.